This note documents a single TCR beta chain sequence. This sample stems from a study of technical replicates of blood from four donors. Germline loops: CDR1 SQVTM, CDR2 ANQGSEA. The CDR3 runs to 13 residues. Trimming removed 4 bases at V and 6 bases at J, with 15 bases between. Profiling relied on immunoSEQ multiplex PCR, and the TCRdb table lists in-frame clones only, not all of them. The repertoire holds approximately 79,000 clones, 95% to 98% seen once, with roughly 0.34% in the top ten. The V gene is TRBV29-1, the J gene TRBJ1-1; D is possibly TRBD1 (5 bases). The sample was T cells isolated from PBMCs. The TCR sequence derives from a human donor in good health. The CDR3, as DNA: TGCAGCGTTGGGGGGGGATCAATCCCTGAAGCTTTCTTT. Translated: CSVGGGSIPEAFF.